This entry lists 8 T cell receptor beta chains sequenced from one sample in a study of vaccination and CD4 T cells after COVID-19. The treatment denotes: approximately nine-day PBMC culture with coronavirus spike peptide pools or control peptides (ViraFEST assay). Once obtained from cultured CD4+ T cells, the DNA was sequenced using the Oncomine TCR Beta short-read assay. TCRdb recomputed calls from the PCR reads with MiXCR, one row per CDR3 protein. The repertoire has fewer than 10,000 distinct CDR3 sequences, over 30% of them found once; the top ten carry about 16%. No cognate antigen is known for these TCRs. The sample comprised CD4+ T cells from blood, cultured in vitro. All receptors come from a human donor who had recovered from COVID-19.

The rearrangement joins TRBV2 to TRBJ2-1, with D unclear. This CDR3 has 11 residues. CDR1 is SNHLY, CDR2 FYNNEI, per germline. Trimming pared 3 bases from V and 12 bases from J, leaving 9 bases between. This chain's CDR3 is CASSDAAGQFF. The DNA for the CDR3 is TGTGCCAGCAGTGACGCGGCAGGGCAGTTCTTC.

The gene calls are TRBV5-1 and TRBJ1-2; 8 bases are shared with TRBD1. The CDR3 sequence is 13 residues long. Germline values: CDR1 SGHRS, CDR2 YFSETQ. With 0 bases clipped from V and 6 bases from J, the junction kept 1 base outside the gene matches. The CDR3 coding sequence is TGCGCCAGCAGCTTGGAGGGACAGGATGGCTACACCTTC. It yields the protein CASSLEGQDGYTF. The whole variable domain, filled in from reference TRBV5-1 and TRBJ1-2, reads KAGVTQTPRYLIKTRGQQVTLSCSPISGHRSVSWYQQTPGQGLQFLFEYFSETQRNKGNFPGRFSGRQFSNSRSEMNVSTLELGDSALYLCASSLEGQDGYTFGSGTRLTVV.

CDR3 nucleotide sequence: TGTGCCAGCAGCTTAGGCGGTAGCGGGGGCCAAGAGACCCAGTACTTC. It is translated as CASSLGGSGGQETQYF. The chain employs TRBV11-3 and TRBJ2-5; 9 bases match TRBD2. Germline CDR1 and CDR2: SGHNT and YENEEA. This CDR3 spans 16 amino acids. J was trimmed by 1 base and V by 1 base; bases with no gene match: 4.

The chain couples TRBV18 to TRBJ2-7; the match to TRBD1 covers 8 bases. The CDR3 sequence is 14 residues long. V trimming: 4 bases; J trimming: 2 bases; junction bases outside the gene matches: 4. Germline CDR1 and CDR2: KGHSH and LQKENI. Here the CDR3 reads CASSRGTGPYEQYF. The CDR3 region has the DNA TGTGCCAGCTCACGGGGGACAGGCCCCTACGAGCAGTACTTC. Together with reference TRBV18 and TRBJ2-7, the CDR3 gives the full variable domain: NAGVMQNPRHLVRRRGQEARLRCSPMKGHSHVYWYRQLPEEGLKFMVYLQKENIIDESGMPKERFSAEFPKEGPSILRIQQVVRGDSAAYFCASSRGTGPYEQYFGPGTRLTVT.

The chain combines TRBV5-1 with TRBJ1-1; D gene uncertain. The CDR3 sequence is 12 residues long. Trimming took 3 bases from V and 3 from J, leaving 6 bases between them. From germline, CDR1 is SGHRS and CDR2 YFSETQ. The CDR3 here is CASSSLHTEAFF. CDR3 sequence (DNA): TGCGCCAGCAGCTCTTTGCACACTGAAGCTTTCTTT. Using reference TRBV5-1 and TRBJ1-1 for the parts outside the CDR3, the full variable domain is KAGVTQTPRYLIKTRGQQVTLSCSPISGHRSVSWYQQTPGQGLQFLFEYFSETQRNKGNFPGRFSGRQFSNSRSEMNVSTLELGDSALYLCASSSLHTEAFFGQGTRLTVV.

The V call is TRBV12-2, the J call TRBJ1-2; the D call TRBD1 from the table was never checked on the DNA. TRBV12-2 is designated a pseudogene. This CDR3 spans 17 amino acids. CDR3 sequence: CASRLGAGVVRFYGYTF. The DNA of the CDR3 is TGTGCAAGTCGCTTAGGGGCAGGGGTGGTGCGCTTCTATGGCTACACCTTC.

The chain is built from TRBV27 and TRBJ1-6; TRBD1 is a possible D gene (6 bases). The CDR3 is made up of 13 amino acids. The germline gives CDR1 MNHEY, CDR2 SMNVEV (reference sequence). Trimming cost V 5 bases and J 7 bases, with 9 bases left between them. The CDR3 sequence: CASSRGWNSPLHF. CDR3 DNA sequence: TGTGCCAGCAGTAGGGGGTGGAATTCACCCCTCCACTTT.

This CDR3 is CASSLWGGNYEQYF. CDR3 nucleotides: TGTGCCAGCAGCTTATGGGGGGGAAACTACGAGCAGTACTTC. This rearrangement joins TRBV7-2 to TRBJ2-7; 7 bases agree with TRBD2. CDR1 SGHTA and CDR2 FQGNSA come from the germline V gene. The CDR3 contains 14 residues. V was pared by 2 bases and J by 3 bases, with 4 bases of the junction left unmatched. The entire variable domain, with the rest obtained from reference TRBV7-2 and TRBJ2-7, is as follows: GAGVSQSPSNKVTEKGKDVELRCDPISGHTALYWYRQSLGQGLEFLIYFQGNSAPDKSGLPSDRFSAERTGGSVSTLTIQRTQQEDSAVYLCASSLWGGNYEQYFGPGTRLTVT.